This T cell receptor beta chain was captured in a study of cytomegalovirus exposure and HLA in healthy donors (dated by TCRdb to the late 2010s). Background on the whole study: According to a later analysis, one platform produced both the approximately 110 validation repertoires and the 670 or so repertoires of the first cohort. In addition to the first cohort of roughly 670 subjects, a separate validation cohort of 100 to 150 different subjects was used. To predict cytomegalovirus infection status, the study brought together high-throughput TCR immunosequencing, statistical association of individual TCRs with disease status, and machine learning. The aim of the study was to test whether cataloging public T cell receptors could identify signatures of past pathogen exposure. Overall study results and their limits: A later analysis lacked HLA typing for the validation cohort, so it scored co-occurrence in that cohort across all 110 or so repertoires. In vitro tests confirmed that a few of the cytomegalovirus-associated TCR beta chains recognize cytomegalovirus antigens. According to the authors, the approach could potentially be generalized to other disease states and immunological phenotypes. A total of 164 TCR beta chains were listed by the study as associated with cytomegalovirus. Subsequent analysis determined that TCRs grouped into clusters in the first cohort also showed a tendency toward co-occurrence across the 90 to 150 validation repertoires, and 90% to 95% of cluster scores exceeded 0. Across donors, most TCR sequences were observed very rarely, whereas some public TCRs were present in many individuals. The classifier was reported to diagnose cytomegalovirus status with high specificity and sensitivity in both the original cohort and the validation cohort.

The library was produced with the immunoSEQ multiplex PCR assay. The paper's processing steps were these. A statistical classification framework was developed to diagnose cytomegalovirus status using the catalog of TCR beta chain sequences. TCRdb limited this immuneACCESS table to in-frame rearrangements with V and J called. A share of clones is missing; checked studies link under half to unresolved V genes, and the rest is unexplained. The DNA was the basis for D and trimming; V, J and clone size are from that table. For this sample there are about 270,000 clones; around 85% appear just once. The ten largest clones add up to roughly 1% of the sample. The donors were included in the validation cohort of roughly 130 subjects, a group kept apart from the roughly 730-subject first cohort. As regards this clone: The target of this receptor is not known. The record has no base qualities; no much larger clone is one base away.

The sequence was obtained from a woman under 30 in good health and CMV-seronegative. The sample consisted of PBMCs.

CDR3 region: CASSVADAGAGNTIYF. At the DNA level, the sequence is TGTGCCAGCAGCGTAGCGGATGCAGGGGCTGGAAACACCATATATTTT. The rearrangement combines TRBV9 with TRBJ1-3; 6 matching bases give a weak D call of TRBD1. CDR1 is given as SGDLS and CDR2 as YYNGEE, both from the germline V gene. The CDR3 contains 16 residues, cysteine and phenylalanine counted. CDR3 DNA is the only sequence kept; it has 48 bases, read in frame from the first base. V loses 0 bases, J loses 2 bases, and the germline ends lie 12 bases apart.